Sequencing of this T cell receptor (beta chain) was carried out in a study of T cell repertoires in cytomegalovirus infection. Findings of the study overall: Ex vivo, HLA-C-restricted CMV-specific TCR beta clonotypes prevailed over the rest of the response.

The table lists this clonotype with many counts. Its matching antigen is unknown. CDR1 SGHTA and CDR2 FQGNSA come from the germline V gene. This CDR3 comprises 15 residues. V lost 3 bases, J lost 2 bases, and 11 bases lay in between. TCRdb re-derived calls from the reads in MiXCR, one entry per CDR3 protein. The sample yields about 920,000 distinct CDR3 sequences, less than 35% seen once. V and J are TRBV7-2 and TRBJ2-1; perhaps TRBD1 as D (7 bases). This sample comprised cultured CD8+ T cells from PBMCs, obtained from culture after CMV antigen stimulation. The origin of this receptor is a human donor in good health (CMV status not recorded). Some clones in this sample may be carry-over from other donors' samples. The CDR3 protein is CASSFQGGPYNEQFF. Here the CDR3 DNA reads TGTGCCAGCAGCTTCCAGGGGGGCCCCTACAATGAGCAGTTCTTC.